The 32 T cell receptor beta chains below come from one sample, sequenced in a study of cytomegalovirus exposure and HLA in healthy donors. A multiplex PCR was run with 60 Vbeta primers and 13 Jbeta primers. Profiled with immunoSEQ multiplex PCR; TCRdb holds only in-frame clones, not every one. The table shows around 230,000 clones, with around 80% occurring only once. Sequenced sample: PBMCs. These receptors were obtained from a boy between 10 and 17 years old in good health and CMV-seronegative.

This chain uses TRBV16 with TRBJ1-2, with TRBD1 matching 7 bases. V dropped 3 bases and J dropped 5; count of bases not matched to a gene: 3. Looked up from germline, CDR1 is KGHSY and CDR2 is FQNENV. The CDR3 is 13 amino acids. In DNA, the CDR3 is TGTGCCAGCAGCCAGGGACAGATTTATGGCTACACCTTC. This encodes CASSQGQIYGYTF. The complete variable domain, with remaining parts taken from reference TRBV16 and TRBJ1-2, reads GEEVAQTPKHLVRGEGQKAKLYCAPIKGHSYVFWYQQVLKNEFKFLISFQNENVFDETGMPKERFSAKCLPNSPCSLEIQATKLEDSAVYFCASSQGQIYGYTFGSGTRLTVV.

About this clone: Its ends do not fully match the called genes, so a read error is possible. This rearrangement joins TRBV7-9 to TRBJ2-1; possible D gene TRBD1, 6 bases. Per germline, CDR1 SEHNR and CDR2 FQNEAQ (reference sequence). This CDR3 has 16 amino acids. The CDR3 nucleotides are TGTTCCAGCAGTCCCGTCCGGGACACCCGAAGGGATGAGCAGTTCTTC. Translating it yields CSSSPVRDTRRDEQFF.

A single count supports this clone. The genes are TRBV7-2 and TRBJ2-7, with no clear D. Germline V gene sequence: CDR1 SGHTA, CDR2 FQGNSA. The CDR3 extends over 15 amino acids. Trimming removed 0 bases from V and 2 bases from J, with 11 bases in between. The CDR3 spells CASSLAWAGTYEQYF. CDR3 DNA sequence: TGTGCCAGCAGCTTAGCGTGGGCAGGAACCTACGAGCAGTACTTC.

The chain recombines TRBV5-5 with TRBJ2-3, with 15 bases fitting TRBD2. V lost 3 bases, J lost 8 bases, and 7 bases stayed unmatched. The CDR3 extends over 16 amino acids. Looked up from germline, CDR1 is SGHKS and CDR2 is YYEKEE (reference sequence). CDR3 region: CASSWPGLAGGGTQYF. CDR3 nucleotides: TGTGCCAGCAGCTGGCCGGGACTAGCGGGGGGTGGTACGCAGTATTTT.

J is TRBJ1-2 and V is TRBV19; 7 bases align to TRBD1. This CDR3 is 16 amino acids long. Trimming took 6 bases from V and 1 from J; bases not matched to a gene: 11. Germline V CDR1 and CDR2: LNHDA, SQIVND (reference sequence). The CDR3 sequence: CASRGVKYRGNYGYTF. DNA for the CDR3: TGTGCCAGTAGGGGCGTTAAATACAGGGGTAACTATGGCTACACCTTC.

This clone was seen a handful of times. The chain links TRBV6-1 to TRBJ2-3, with TRBD2 identical over 7 bases. The V gene end was trimmed by 3 bases and the J gene end by 5 bases; junction bases not matched to a gene: 5. The CDR3 runs to 14 residues. The germline V gene has CDR1 MNHNS and CDR2 SASEGT. The CDR3 DNA reads as TGTGCCAGCAGTGAGGGCGGGAGAGGAGATACGCAGTATTTT. This translates into CASSEGGRGDTQYF.

The rearrangement links TRBV5-4 to TRBJ1-2; 8 bases are a match to TRBD1. Trimming removed 0 bases from V and 6 bases from J; junction bases left unmatched: 7. CDR1 is SGHNT and CDR2 is YYREEE in the germline V gene (reference sequence). The CDR3 sequence is 15 residues long. Written as DNA, the CDR3 is TGTGCCAGCAGCTTGGGCAGGGGGCAAGTAAATGGCTACACCTTC. Its protein is CASSLGRGQVNGYTF.

The chain combines TRBV10-1 with TRBJ2-7; D remains unclear. CDR1 and CDR2 from the germline V gene are WNHNN and SYGVQD (reference sequence). This CDR3 contains 12 residues. The V gene lost 3 bases and the J gene lost 3 bases, with 6 bases spanning the gap. The CDR3 reads CASSEGDYEQYF. The DNA for the CDR3 is TGCGCCAGCAGTGAAGGAGACTACGAGCAGTACTTC.

Only one count was recorded for this clone. The chain uses TRBV5-6 and TRBJ2-5; 7 nucleotides match TRBD2. Germline values: CDR1 SGHDT, CDR2 YYEEEE. The CDR3 consists of 16 residues. The trim removed 0 bases at V and 4 bases at J, leaving 9 bases unmatched. The CDR3 region has the DNA TGTGCCAGCAGCTTGGGAGGTCTAGCGGTGTCAGAGACCCAGTACTTC. This translates into CASSLGGLAVSETQYF.

The V call is TRBV6-1, the J call TRBJ1-2; TRBD1 might be the D (6 bases). Trimming removed 3 bases at V and 13 bases at J, with 12 bases between. Germline V gene sequence: CDR1 MNHNS, CDR2 SASEGT. The CDR3 has 11 amino acids. CDR3 region: CASSDVTGITF. The CDR3 DNA reads TGTGCCAGCAGTGATGTCACAGGGATCACCTTC.

The chain recombines TRBV9 with TRBJ1-1; TRBD1 matches at 7 bases. V shed 1 base and J 1 base; nucleotides not matched to a gene: 13. The germline V gene encodes CDR1 SGDLS and CDR2 YYNGEE. The CDR3 runs 18 residues. The CDR3 nucleotides are TGTGCCAGCAGCGTACCTCGTACCGGGACAGTAGAGAACACTGAAGCTTTCTTT. Protein: CASSVPRTGTVENTEAFF.

V gene TRBV7-8 combines with J gene TRBJ1-1; D gene unclear. Trimming cost V 5 bases and J 3 bases, with 7 bases left between them. Germline V CDR1 and CDR2: SGHVS, FQNEAQ. The CDR3 runs to 12 residues. CDR3 residues: CASSKRYTEAFF. The CDR3 coding sequence is TGTGCCAGCAGCAAGAGGTACACTGAAGCTTTCTTT.

This chain uses TRBV11-1 with TRBJ1-1; a weak D match, TRBD1 (6 bases). Trimming cost V 5 bases and J 3 bases, with 25 bases left between them. The CDR3 consists of 18 residues. Germline V CDR1 and CDR2: SGHAT, FQDESV (reference sequence). The CDR3 protein is CASSLTGRWGKGDTEAFF. In DNA form, the CDR3 reads TGTGCCAGCAGCCTGACCGGAAGATGGGGTAAGGGGGACACTGAAGCTTTCTTT.

The chain combines TRBV9 with TRBJ1-6; TRBD1 agrees at 11 bases. This CDR3 spans 14 amino acids. Germline loops: CDR1 SGDLS, CDR2 YYNGEE. V dropped 2 bases and J dropped 8; count of bases not matched to a gene: 0. CDR3 bases: TGTGCCAGCAGCGTGGGACAGGGGGATTCACCCCTCCACTTT. Translated, it gives CASSVGQGDSPLHF.

This chain uses TRBV2 with TRBJ2-7; a weak D match, TRBD1 (6 bases). V lost 3 bases to trimming and J lost 3 bases, with 15 bases between them. The CDR3 totals 15 residues. Germline lookup yields CDR1 SNHLY and CDR2 FYNNEI. CDR3 nucleotides: TGTGCCAGCAGTGAGGACAGACCGTGGAGCTACGAGCAGTACTTC. This translates into CASSEDRPWSYEQYF. Combining the CDR3 with reference TRBV2 and TRBJ2-7 gives the whole variable domain EPEVTQTPSHQVTQMGQEVILRCVPISNHLYFYWYRQILGQKVEFLVSFYNNEISEKSEIFDDQFSVERPDGSNFTLKIRSTKLEDSAMYFCASSEDRPWSYEQYFGPGTRLTVT.

This chain uses TRBV10-1 with TRBJ2-1, with 11 bases matching TRBD2. Germline-derived CDR1 and CDR2 are WNHNN and SYGVQD (reference sequence). The CDR3 runs 15 residues. The V segment lost 1 base and the J segment 5 bases; nucleotides outside the gene matches: 1. The CDR3 region is CASSEWGLADNEQFF. DNA of the CDR3: TGCGCCAGCAGTGAGTGGGGACTAGCGGACAATGAGCAGTTCTTC.

The gene calls are TRBV2 and TRBJ1-4; the D gene is possibly TRBD1 (5 bases). This CDR3 region has 15 residues. The germline V gene has CDR1 SNHLY and CDR2 FYNNEI. The germline V and J ends were trimmed by 2 bases and 5 bases, with 12 bases remaining between them. Here the CDR3 reads CASSEMGGVNEKLFF. The DNA of the CDR3 is TGTGCCAGCAGTGAAATGGGGGGTGTAAATGAAAAACTGTTTTTT.

This chain joins TRBV30 and TRBJ2-3, with 9 bases lining up with TRBD2. The CDR3 runs 16 residues. Unmatched junction bases numbered 6, after V lost 2 bases and J lost 0 bases. Germline V gene sequence: CDR1 GTSNPN, CDR2 SVGIG (reference sequence). CDR3 sequence reads: CAWSTGLAFSTDTQYF. The CDR3 nucleotides are TGTGCCTGGAGTACAGGACTAGCGTTTAGCACAGATACGCAGTATTTT. Complete variable domain (other parts from reference TRBV30 and TRBJ2-3): SQTIHQWPATLVQPVGSPLSLECTVEGTSNPNLYWYRQAAGRGLQLLFYSVGIGQISSEVPQNLSASRPQDRQFILSSKKLLLSDSGFYLCAWSTGLAFSTDTQYFGPGTRLTVL.

This clone was seen only a few times. The V gene is TRBV7-9, the J gene TRBJ1-4; 8 nucleotides align to TRBD1. Germline lookup yields CDR1 SEHNR and CDR2 FQNEAQ (reference sequence). CDR3 size: 16 residues. With 1 base clipped from V and 6 bases from J, the junction kept 7 bases outside the gene matches. The CDR3, as DNA: TGTGCCAGCAGCTTAGGCCAGGGGGCGCGGGATGAAAAACTGTTTTTT. Translation: CASSLGQGARDEKLFF.

The chain employs TRBV30 and TRBJ1-4; D might be TRBD1 (6 bases). Germline CDR1 reads GTSNPN; CDR2 reads SVGIG (reference sequence). CDR3 length: 16 residues. Trimming left V 3 bases short and J 3 bases short, with 17 bases between. The CDR3 DNA sequence: TGTGCCTGGAGCCTACCCGGGGGGCTATCTAATGAAAAACTGTTTTTT. Translating it yields CAWSLPGGLSNEKLFF.

This clone has only one observation. This chain joins TRBV11-3 and TRBJ2-2; D call uncertain. Germline CDR1 and CDR2: SGHNT and YENEEA. The length of the CDR3 is 15 residues. V was shortened by 5 bases and J by 3 bases, with 13 bases between the two germline ends. The CDR3 here is CASSRVPLDTGELFF. The CDR3 nucleotides read TGTGCCAGCAGCCGAGTCCCCCTAGACACCGGGGAGCTGTTTTTT.

This chain links TRBV2 with TRBJ1-3; D might be TRBD1 (5 bases). Trimming left V 7 bases short and J 2 bases short, with 21 bases between. Per germline, CDR1 SNHLY and CDR2 FYNNEI. The CDR3 is made up of 17 amino acids. In nucleotides, the CDR3 is TGTGCCAGCACTCGCGGTAGGGGATTGCCCCCTGGAAACACCATATATTTT. Its protein is CASTRGRGLPPGNTIYF.

The CDR3 is CAISESSGFLQQPQHF. CDR3 DNA: TGTGCCATCAGTGAGAGTTCAGGATTCCTTCAGCAGCCCCAGCATTTT. The chain recombines TRBV10-3 with TRBJ1-5; D remains unclear. With 2 bases removed from V and 7 bases from J, the gap between germline ends came to 18 bases. Germline V gene data show CDR1 as ENHRY and CDR2 as SYGVKD. CDR3 length: 16 residues.

CDR3 sequence reads: CASSYGPGRSPLHF. CDR3 in DNA: TGTGCCAGCAGTTACGGGCCAGGGCGGTCACCCCTCCACTTT. This rearrangement joins TRBV6-5 to TRBJ1-6; perhaps TRBD1 as D (5 bases). Per germline, CDR1 MNHEY and CDR2 SVGAGI. This CDR3 has 14 residues. The ends were cut back, 2 bases at V and 10 bases at J, with 12 bases in the middle.

The J gene is TRBJ1-4, the V gene TRBV9; TRBD1 agrees at 11 bases. Germline V gives CDR1 SGDLS, CDR2 YYNGEE. The J segment lost 8 bases and the V segment lost 0 bases, leaving 3 bases of the junction unmatched. The CDR3 is 15 amino acids. CDR3 bases: TGTGCCAGCAGCGTAGGGGGACAGGGGGGCGAAAAACTGTTTTTT. Encoded protein: CASSVGGQGGEKLFF.

The chain joins TRBV30 to TRBJ2-3, with D maybe TRBD1 (5 bases). The CDR3 covers 12 residues. Germline assignment: CDR1 GTSNPN and CDR2 SVGIG (reference sequence). As DNA, the CDR3 is TGTGCAGGTGAACAGGTCGTGGATACGCAGTATTTT. Protein product: CAGEQVVDTQYF. Drawing the rest from reference TRBV30 and TRBJ2-3, the complete variable domain is SQTIHQWPATLVQPVGSPLSLECTVEGTSNPNLYWYRQAAGRGLQLLFYSVGIGQISSEVPQNLSASRPQDRQFILSSKKLLLSDSGFYLCAGEQVVDTQYFGPGTRLTVL.

The gene calls are TRBV7-9 and TRBJ2-3; D possibly corresponds to TRBD1 (5 bases). CDR3 length: 15 amino acids. The germline V gene has CDR1 SEHNR and CDR2 FQNEAQ (reference sequence). Trimming removed 5 bases from V and 0 bases from J, with 12 bases in between. The CDR3 bases are TGTGCCAGCAGCCAGTGGGCAGGGAGCACAGATACGCAGTATTTT. Its protein product is CASSQWAGSTDTQYF.

The DNA for the CDR3 is TGTGCCAGCAGCTCCTATATCACAGGGGTCAATGAGCAGTTCTTC. Its translation: CASSSYITGVNEQFF. V and J are TRBV7-6 and TRBJ2-1; the match to TRBD1 covers 7 bases. Germline V gene lookup returns CDR1 SGHVS and CDR2 FNYEAQ. The CDR3 sequence is 15 residues long. Trimming removed 4 bases from V and 6 bases from J; junction bases left unmatched: 9.

The chain employs TRBV18 and TRBJ2-7; 7 bases are shared with TRBD1. V was pared by 4 bases and J by 1 base, with 7 bases of the junction left unmatched. CDR1 is KGHSH, CDR2 LQKENI, per germline. The CDR3 has 15 residues. This chain's CDR3 is CASSLQGVTSYEQYF. CDR3 nucleotides: TGTGCCAGCTCACTCCAGGGGGTAACGTCCTACGAGCAGTACTTC.

The rearrangement uses TRBV6-5 and TRBJ2-4; TRBD1 is a possible D gene (6 bases). Germline lookup yields CDR1 MNHEY and CDR2 SVGAGI. Trimming shortened V by 6 bases and J by 10 bases, and 19 bases separated the two germline ends. The CDR3 contains 14 residues. CDR3 sequence (DNA): TGTGCCAGCAGGAGGACAGAAGACGTACGTATTCAGTACTTC. It yields the protein CASRRTEDVRIQYF.

This clone was counted a few times. CDR3 DNA sequence: TGCGCCAGCAGCTTTTCTCTGAGGACAGGGTTCGTCAATGAGCAGTTCTTC. It codes for CASSFSLRTGFVNEQFF. The chain has TRBV5-1 and TRBJ2-1; the match to TRBD1 covers 8 bases. This CDR3 has 17 residues. V shed 2 bases and J 6 bases; nucleotides not matched to a gene: 13. CDR1 and CDR2 from the germline V gene are SGHRS and YFSETQ.

This chain joins TRBV5-1 and TRBJ1-2, with 7 bases lining up with TRBD1. Germline V gene sequence: CDR1 SGHRS, CDR2 YFSETQ. The junction had 8 bases not matched to a gene; V was cut back by 4 bases and J by 5 bases. CDR3 size: 14 residues. In DNA form, the CDR3 reads TGCGCCAGCAGCGGAGGGACAGCGCCGTATGGCTACACCTTC. This codes for CASSGGTAPYGYTF.